This T cell receptor (beta chain) was documented in a study of cytomegalovirus exposure and HLA in healthy donors. Overall study findings and caveats: Subsequent analysis found a tendency for first-cohort TCR clusters to co-occur within the 120 or so validation repertoires.

Generated by immunoSEQ multiplex PCR, the TCRdb table keeps only in-frame clones and is missing some. The sample yields 55,000 to 65,000 clones, 85% to 95% seen once. Trimming pared 0 bases from V and 6 bases from J, leaving 5 bases between. Per the germline V gene, CDR1 is GTSNPN and CDR2 is SVGIG (reference sequence). This CDR3 spans 11 amino acids. Of note for this clone: The antigen is unknown.

The donors were members of the validation cohort, which comprised about 130 subjects and was separate from the first cohort of about 700 subjects. This chain uses TRBV30 with TRBJ1-1; D gene unclear. This TCR came from a woman under 30 in good health and CMV-seropositive. The specimen was PBMCs. CDR3 residues: CAWSVLSEAFF. The CDR3 DNA reads TGTGCCTGGAGTGTACTGTCTGAAGCTTTCTTT.